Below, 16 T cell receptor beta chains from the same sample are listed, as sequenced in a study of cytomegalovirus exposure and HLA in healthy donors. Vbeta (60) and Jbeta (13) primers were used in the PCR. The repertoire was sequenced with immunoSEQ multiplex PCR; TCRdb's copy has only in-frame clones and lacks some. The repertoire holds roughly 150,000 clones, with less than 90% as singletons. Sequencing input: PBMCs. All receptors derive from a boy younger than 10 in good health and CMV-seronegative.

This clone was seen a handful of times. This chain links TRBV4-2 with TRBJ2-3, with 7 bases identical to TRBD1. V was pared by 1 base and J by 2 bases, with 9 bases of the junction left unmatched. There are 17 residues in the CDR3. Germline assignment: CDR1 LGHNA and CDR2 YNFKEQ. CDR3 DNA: TGTGCCAGCAGCCAAGGCGACAGGGAGAGACACACAGATACGCAGTATTTT. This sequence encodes CASSQGDRERHTDTQYF.

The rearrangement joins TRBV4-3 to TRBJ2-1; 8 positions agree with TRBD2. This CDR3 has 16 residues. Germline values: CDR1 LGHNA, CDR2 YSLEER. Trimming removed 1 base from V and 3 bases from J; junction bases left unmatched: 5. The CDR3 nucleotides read TGCGCCAGCAGCCAAGCGGCTAGCGGGCGCTACAATGAGCAGTTCTTC. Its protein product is CASSQAASGRYNEQFF.

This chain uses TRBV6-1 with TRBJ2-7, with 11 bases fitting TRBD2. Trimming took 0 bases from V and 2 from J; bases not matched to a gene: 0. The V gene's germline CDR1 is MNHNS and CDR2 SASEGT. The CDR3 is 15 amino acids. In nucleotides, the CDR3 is TGTGCCAGCAGTGAAGCTAGCGGGGGGGCCTACGAGCAGTACTTC. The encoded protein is CASSEASGGAYEQYF.

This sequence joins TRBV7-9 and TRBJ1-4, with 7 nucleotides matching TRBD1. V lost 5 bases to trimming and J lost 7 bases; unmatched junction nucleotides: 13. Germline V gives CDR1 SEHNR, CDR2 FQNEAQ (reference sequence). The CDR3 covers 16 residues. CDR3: CASSPEQGNLPEKLFF. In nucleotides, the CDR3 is TGTGCCAGCAGCCCCGAACAGGGGAATTTACCTGAAAAACTGTTTTTT.

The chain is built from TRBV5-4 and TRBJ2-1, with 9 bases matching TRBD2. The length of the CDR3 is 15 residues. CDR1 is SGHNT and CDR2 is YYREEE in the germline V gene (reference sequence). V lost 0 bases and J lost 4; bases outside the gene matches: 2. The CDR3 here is CASSLVLAGYNEQFF. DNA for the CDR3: TGTGCCAGCAGCTTGGTCCTAGCGGGGTACAATGAGCAGTTCTTC.

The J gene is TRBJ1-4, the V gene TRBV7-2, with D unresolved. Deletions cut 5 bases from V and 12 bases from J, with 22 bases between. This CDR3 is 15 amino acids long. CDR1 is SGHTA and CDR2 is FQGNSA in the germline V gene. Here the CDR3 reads CASSPAGIPARELFF. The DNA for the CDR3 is TGTGCCAGCAGCCCAGCGGGTATACCGGCGCGAGAACTGTTTTTT.

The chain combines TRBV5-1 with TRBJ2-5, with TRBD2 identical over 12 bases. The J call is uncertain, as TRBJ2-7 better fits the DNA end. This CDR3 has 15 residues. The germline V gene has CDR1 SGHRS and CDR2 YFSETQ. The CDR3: CASCWGTSGSYEQYF. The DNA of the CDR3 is TGCGCCAGCTGCTGGGGGACTAGCGGGTCGTACGAGCAGTACTTC.

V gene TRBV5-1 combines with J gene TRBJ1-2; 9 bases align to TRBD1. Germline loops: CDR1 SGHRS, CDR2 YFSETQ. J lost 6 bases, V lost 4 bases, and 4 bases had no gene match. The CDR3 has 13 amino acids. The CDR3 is CASSPGQGHGYTF. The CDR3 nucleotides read TGCGCCAGCAGCCCGGGACAGGGCCATGGCTACACCTTC.

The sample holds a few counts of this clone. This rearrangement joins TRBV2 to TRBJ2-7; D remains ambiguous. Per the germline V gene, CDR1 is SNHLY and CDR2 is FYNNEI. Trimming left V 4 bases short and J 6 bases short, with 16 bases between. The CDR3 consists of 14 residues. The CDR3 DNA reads TGTGCCAGCAGTGGGTCCCTGGGCCTGGTCGAGCAGTACTTC. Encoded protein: CASSGSLGLVEQYF.

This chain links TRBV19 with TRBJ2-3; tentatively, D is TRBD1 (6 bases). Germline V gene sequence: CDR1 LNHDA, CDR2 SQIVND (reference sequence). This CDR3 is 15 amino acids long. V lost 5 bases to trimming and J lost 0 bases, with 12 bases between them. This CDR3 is CASSVTGTSTDTQYF. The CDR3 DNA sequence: TGTGCCAGTAGTGTGACAGGTACGAGCACAGATACGCAGTATTTT.

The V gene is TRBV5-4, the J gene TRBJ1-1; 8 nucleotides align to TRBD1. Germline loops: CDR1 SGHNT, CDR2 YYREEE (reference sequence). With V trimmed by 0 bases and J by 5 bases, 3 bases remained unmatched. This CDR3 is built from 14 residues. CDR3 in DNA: TGTGCCAGCAGCTTGGGACAGGGGAGGACTGAAGCTTTCTTT. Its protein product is CASSLGQGRTEAFF.

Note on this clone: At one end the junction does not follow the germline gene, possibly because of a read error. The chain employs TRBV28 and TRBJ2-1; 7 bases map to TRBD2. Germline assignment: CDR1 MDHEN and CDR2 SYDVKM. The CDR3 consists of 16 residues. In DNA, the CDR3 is TGTGCCAGCAGTTTCGGCCTCCCCGGGGGGTACAGTGAGCAGTTCTTC. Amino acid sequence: CASSFGLPGGYSEQFF.

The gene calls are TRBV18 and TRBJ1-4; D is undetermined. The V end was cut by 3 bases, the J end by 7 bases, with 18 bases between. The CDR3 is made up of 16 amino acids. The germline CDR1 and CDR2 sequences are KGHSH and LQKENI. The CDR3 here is CASSPGVRVISEKLFF. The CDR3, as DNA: TGTGCCAGCTCACCCGGTGTGAGGGTGATTAGTGAAAAACTGTTTTTT.

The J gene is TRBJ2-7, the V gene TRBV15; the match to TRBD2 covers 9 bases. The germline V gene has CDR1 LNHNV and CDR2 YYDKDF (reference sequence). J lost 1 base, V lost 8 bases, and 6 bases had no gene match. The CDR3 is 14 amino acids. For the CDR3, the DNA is TGTGCCACCGGGCGGGAGGGCCTTTCCTACGAGCAGTACTTC. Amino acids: CATGREGLSYEQYF. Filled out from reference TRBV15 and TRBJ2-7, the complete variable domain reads DAMVIQNPRYQVTQFGKPVTLSCSQTLNHNVMYWYQQKSSQAPKLLFHYYDKDFNNEADTPDNFQSRRPNTSFCFLDIRSPGLGDTAMYLCATGREGLSYEQYFGPGTRLTVT.

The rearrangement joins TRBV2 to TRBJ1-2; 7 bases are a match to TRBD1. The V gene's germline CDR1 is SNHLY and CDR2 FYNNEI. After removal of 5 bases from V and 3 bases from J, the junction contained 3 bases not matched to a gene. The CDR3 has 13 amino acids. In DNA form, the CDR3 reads TGTGCCAGCAGTTCCGACAGGGACTATGGCTACACCTTC. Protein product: CASSSDRDYGYTF.

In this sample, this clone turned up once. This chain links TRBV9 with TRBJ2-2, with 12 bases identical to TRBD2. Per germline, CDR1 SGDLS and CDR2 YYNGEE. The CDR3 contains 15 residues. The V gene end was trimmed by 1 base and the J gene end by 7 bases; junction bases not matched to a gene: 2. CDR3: CASSVLAGGVGELFF. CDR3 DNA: TGTGCCAGCAGCGTACTAGCGGGAGGGGTCGGGGAGCTGTTTTTT.